Below are 4 T cell receptor beta chains sequenced from a single sample in a study of Tregs in tolerant kidney transplant recipients. The table came from immunoSEQ multiplex PCR; TCRdb's copy has only in-frame clones and leaves some out. The sample has some 66,000 clones; more than 90% are singletons. The material was CD8+ T cells from blood, obtained before the transplant. Source of these receptors: a human donor who received a combined kidney and bone marrow transplant.

This chain joins TRBV27 and TRBJ2-7; tentatively, D is TRBD1 (6 bases). Trimming shortened V by 5 bases and J by 3 bases, and 8 bases separated the two germline ends. CDR1 and CDR2 (germline): MNHEY, SMNVEV (reference sequence). This CDR3 spans 12 amino acids. CDR3 nucleotide sequence: TGTGCCAGCAGTCCACAGGGCTACGAGCAGTACTTC. Translation: CASSPQGYEQYF.

This chain uses TRBV19 with TRBJ1-2; TRBD1 is a possible D gene (6 bases). Trimming cost V 3 bases and J 6 bases, with 23 bases left between them. CDR3 length: 17 amino acids. CDR1 LNHDA and CDR2 SQIVND come from the germline V gene (reference sequence). The CDR3 is CASSIGSRGRGLNGYTF. The CDR3 bases are TGTGCCAGTAGTATTGGCTCCAGGGGCAGGGGCCTGAATGGCTACACCTTC.

The chain employs TRBV7-9 and TRBJ1-2, with TRBD1 matching 8 bases. The CDR3 extends over 15 amino acids. Germline CDR1 is SEHNR and CDR2 is FQNEAQ (reference sequence). V shed 3 bases and J 8 bases; nucleotides not matched to a gene: 11. CDR3 sequence reads: CASSFSPDRVNGYTF. The CDR3 DNA follows: TGTGCCAGCAGCTTTAGTCCGGACAGGGTAAACGGCTACACCTTC.

The chain employs TRBV9 and TRBJ1-1, with a possible D match to TRBD1 (5 bases). The CDR3 totals 12 residues. The germline gives CDR1 SGDLS, CDR2 YYNGEE. V gave up 3 bases and J gave up 4 bases, with 7 bases separating them. For the CDR3, the DNA is TGTGCCAGCAGCGCCCAGGGCACTGAAGCTTTCTTT. Its protein is CASSAQGTEAFF.